The rows below give T cell receptor beta chains drawn from one sample of a study of blood T cell repertoires in COVID-19. TCRdb's table, derived via immunoSEQ multiplex PCR, lists solely in-frame clones and lacks some. The sample lists about 65,000 clones, roughly nine tenths occurring once. What was sequenced was peripheral blood. These TCRs come from a man in his sixties with acute or convalescent COVID-19. The CDR3 runs from the conserved cysteine through the conserved F or W. The D gene is left open where the match is weak. Where a row states a size, it is once, few, many or the class of an expanded clone; other rows omit it.

V	D	J	size	DNA	CDR3
TRBV6-5	TRBD1	TRBJ2-3	NA	TGTGCCAGCGGACTTAACAGGGGCCCAGATACGCAGTATTTT	CASGLNRGPDTQYF
TRBV6-6	NA	TRBJ1-2	NA	TGTGCCAGCAGTTACGCGGGGGATTTTGGCTACACCTTC	CASSYAGDFGYTF
TRBV5-1	TRBD1	TRBJ1-4	NA	TGCGCCAGCAGCTTGTTGACAGGGGGTAATGAAAAACTGTTTTTT	CASSLLTGGNEKLFF
TRBV5-4	TRBD2	TRBJ2-7	NA	TGTGCCAGCAGCTTGGAGGCGGGGGCCTACGAGCAGTACTTC	CASSLEAGAYEQYF
TRBV5-6	TRBD1	TRBJ2-2	NA	TGTGCCAGCAGCTTCGGGACAGGGATTCACACCGGGGAGCTGTTTTTT	CASSFGTGIHTGELFF
TRBV2	NA	TRBJ1-2	NA	TGTGCCAGCAGTGACAGGGCCTCTAACTATGGCTACACCTTC	CASSDRASNYGYTF
TRBV9	TRBD1	TRBJ1-6	NA	TGTGCCAGCAGCGTAGGGGGACAGAATTCACCCCTCCACTTT	CASSVGGQNSPLHF
TRBV30	NA	TRBJ1-6	NA	TGTGCCTGGAGGATACCAGACAGACTTAATTCACCCCTCCACTTT	CAWRIPDRLNSPLHF
TRBV2	TRBD1	TRBJ2-7	NA	TGTGCCAGCAAACTACAGGGGGTGAATGAGCAGTACTTC	CASKLQGVNEQYF
TRBV11-2	TRBD2	TRBJ2-1	NA	TGTGCCAGCAGTTCCCGGGGCAGCGGGGGGGCAAATGAGCAGTTCTTC	CASSSRGSGGANEQFF
TRBV5-1	NA	TRBJ1-2	NA	TGCGCCAGCAGCTTGAAAAACGGACAATTAACTAACTATGGCTACACCTTC	CASSLKNGQLTNYGYTF
TRBV19	NA	TRBJ2-7	NA	TGTGCCAGTAGTATAGAGAGAGGCCCTTCCTACGAGCAGTACTTC	CASSIERGPSYEQYF
TRBV10-2	TRBD1	TRBJ2-7	NA	TGCGCCAGCAGTGAGGCACCGACAGGGGACTACGAGCAGTACTTC	CASSEAPTGDYEQYF
TRBV7-9	NA	TRBJ1-5	NA	TGTGCCAGCAGCTTAGCTTCTTCGAGGGCCAACCAGCCCCAGCATTTT	CASSLASSRANQPQHF
TRBV27	NA	TRBJ2-2	NA	TGTGCCACCTACACCGGGGAGCTGTTTTTT	CATYTGELFF
TRBV13	TRBD2	TRBJ2-3	NA	TGTGCCAGCAGCGCGACTAGCGGGGGTCGGGATACGCAGTATTTT	CASSATSGGRDTQYF
TRBV5-1	NA	TRBJ2-7	once	TGCGCCAGCAGCTTGGGACAGTCCTACGAGCAGTACTTC	CASSLGQSYEQYF
TRBV12-5	NA	TRBJ2-1	NA	TGTGCTAGTGCCCCACCAGGGGTCTACAATGAGCAGTTCTTC	CASAPPGVYNEQFF
TRBV30	NA	TRBJ1-6	NA	TGTGCCTGGAGTGTACGCGGTTCACCCCTCCACTTT	CAWSVRGSPLHF
TRBV27	TRBD1	TRBJ1-4	NA	TGTGCCAGCACCTTGACAGGGGGGAATGAAAAACTGTTTTTT	CASTLTGGNEKLFF
TRBV7-8	TRBD1	TRBJ1-4	NA	TGTGCCAGCAGGTACTCCGGGACAGGCCACCATAATGAAAAACTGTTTTTT	CASRYSGTGHHNEKLFF
TRBV2	TRBD1	TRBJ1-4	NA	TGTGCCAGCACTGGGACAGGGGGCCGGAATGAAAAACTGTTTTTT	CASTGTGGRNEKLFF
TRBV2	NA	TRBJ1-2	NA	TGTGCCAGCAGTGAACAGGGTCCCAACTATGGCTACACCTTC	CASSEQGPNYGYTF
TRBV19	NA	TRBJ1-1	NA	TGTGCCAGTAGTATATACAGGGATGGCACTGAAGCTTTCTTT	CASSIYRDGTEAFF
TRBV4-1	TRBD1	TRBJ1-4	NA	TGCGCCAGCAGCCGGACAGGACCTAATGAAAAACTGTTTTTT	CASSRTGPNEKLFF
TRBV5-1	NA	TRBJ2-7	NA	TGCGCCAGCAGCCGATCCAGACAGGGAGGTTGGTACGAGCAGTACTTC	CASSRSRQGGWYEQYF
TRBV18	NA	TRBJ2-7	NA	TGTGCCAGCTCCGTAGACAGGAGCTCCTACGAGCAGTACTTC	CASSVDRSSYEQYF
TRBV19	NA	TRBJ1-2	NA	TGTGCCAGTAGTACCCTGTCACATTCCGCTAACTATGGCTACACCTTC	CASSTLSHSANYGYTF
TRBV25-1	NA	TRBJ1-2	once	TGTGCCGCCCAGGAGGCAGCTAAGTATGGCTACACCTTC	CAAQEAAKYGYTF
TRBV5-1	TRBD1	TRBJ2-5	once	TGCGCCAGCAGCTTGGATTTCGCGCGGGACAGGGGGACCCAGTACTTC	CASSLDFARDRGTQYF
TRBV7-2	NA	TRBJ1-2	NA	TGTGCCAGCAGCTTAGAAGGGGGGGCATATGGCTATGGCTACACCTTC	CASSLEGGAYGYGYTF
TRBV18	NA	TRBJ1-2	NA	TGTGCCAGCTCACCACCGGCACGGGACACAGGAAGCGATGGCTACACCTTC	CASSPPARDTGSDGYTF
TRBV3-1/TRBV3-2	TRBD1	TRBJ2-7	NA	TGTGCCAGCAGCCTAACGTATGGACAGGGCTCCTACGAGCAGTACTTC	CASSLTYGQGSYEQYF
TRBV19	NA	TRBJ2-5	few	TGTGCCAGTAGTACGGGACACCCGGAGGCGAAAGAGACCCAGTACTTC	CASSTGHPEAKETQYF
TRBV18	NA	TRBJ1-4	NA	TGTGCCAGCTCAAACAGGGATTATGAAAAACTGTTTTTT	CASSNRDYEKLFF
TRBV10-1	TRBD2	TRBJ2-1	NA	TGCGCCAGCAGCGCTAGCGGGGTAAATGAGCAGTTCTTC	CASSASGVNEQFF
TRBV4-2	NA	TRBJ2-4	NA	TGTGCCAGCAGCCAAGACCCTAGGGGAGGCATTCAGTACTTC	CASSQDPRGGIQYF
TRBV5-1	TRBD1	TRBJ1-1	NA	TGCGCCAGCAGCTTGGACAGGGGAGGCACTGAAGCTTTCTTT	CASSLDRGGTEAFF
TRBV4-1	TRBD1	TRBJ1-6	once	TGCGCCAGCAGCCAATTGCGAGGACAGGGAATTAATTCACCCCTCCACTTT	CASSQLRGQGINSPLHF
TRBV19	NA	TRBJ2-3	NA	TGTGCCAGTAGTATTCTCGGTTCGAGCACAGATACGCAGTATTTT	CASSILGSSTDTQYF
TRBV5-4	NA	TRBJ2-5	NA	TGTGCCAGCAGCAACTTCATGGCCACAGGCCTGGGGGAGACCCAGTACTTC	CASSNFMATGLGETQYF
TRBV4-2	NA	TRBJ1-6	NA	TGTGCCAGCAGCCAAGACGGAATTGGGGGCCCAGGGGATAATTCACCCCTCCACTTT	CASSQDGIGGPGDNSPLHF
TRBV6-5	NA	TRBJ1-3	NA	TGTGCCAGCAGTCGTTTAGACTCTGGAAACACCATATATTTT	CASSRLDSGNTIYF
TRBV5-4	NA	TRBJ1-2	NA	TGTGCCAGCAGCGGAGATCCCGGGTTTAACTATGGCTACACCTTC	CASSGDPGFNYGYTF
TRBV18	NA	TRBJ1-1	NA	TGTGCCAGCTCACTCGTACAGGGTGAAACTGAAGCTTTCTTT	CASSLVQGETEAFF
TRBV19	NA	TRBJ1-1	NA	TGTGCCAGTAATACAGGCATGAACACTGAAGCTTTCTTT	CASNTGMNTEAFF
TRBV27	NA	TRBJ2-1	NA	TGTGCCAGCAGTTTAGAACGGGGAAGGGATGAGCAGTTCTTC	CASSLERGRDEQFF
TRBV11-2	TRBD2	TRBJ2-1	once	TGTGCCAGCAACTATGGAGCGGCGGGGGGGACCTATGAGCAGTTCTTC	CASNYGAAGGTYEQFF
TRBV11-2	NA	TRBJ1-2	NA	TGTGCCAGCAGCTCGACACGGGACTACACCTTC	CASSSTRDYTF
TRBV2	TRBD1	TRBJ2-7	NA	TGTGCCAGCACTTGGGGGACAGGTGGCTCCTACGAGCAGTACTTC	CASTWGTGGSYEQYF
TRBV18	NA	TRBJ1-3	NA	TGTGCCAGCTCACCACCGAACAGGAGAAACACCATATATTTT	CASSPPNRRNTIYF
TRBV9	TRBD1	TRBJ1-2	NA	TGTGCCAGCACCCTAACAGGGGGCGCAGGAAGTGGCTACACCTTC	CASTLTGGAGSGYTF
TRBV19	TRBD1	TRBJ1-2	NA	TGTGCCAGTCTCCGGACAGGGGCCTATGGCTACACCTTC	CASLRTGAYGYTF
TRBV2	TRBD1	TRBJ2-2	few	TGTGCCAGCAGTTTGGAGGACAGGGGCTACGCGAACACCGGGGAGCTGTTTTTT	CASSLEDRGYANTGELFF
TRBV7-9	NA	TRBJ1-1	NA	TGTGCCAGCAGCCTAAAAGAGAACACTGAAGCTTTCTTT	CASSLKENTEAFF
TRBV7-9	TRBD1	TRBJ2-7	NA	TGTGCCAGCAGCTTGCAGGGGGCATTAGGGGAGCAGTACTTC	CASSLQGALGEQYF
TRBV19	NA	TRBJ1-1	NA	TGTGCCAGTGCCCCCGGCGGGAGAGCAACCGGGGCTTTCTTT	CASAPGGRATGAFF
TRBV27	NA	TRBJ1-1	NA	TGTGCCAGCAGTTTGGGAGGGGGAACAAGTAACACTGAAGCTTTCTTT	CASSLGGGTSNTEAFF
TRBV5-5	NA	TRBJ1-2	NA	TGTGCCAGCAGCTTGGCCCCACAGGTACCCCCCGATGGCTACACCTTC	CASSLAPQVPPDGYTF
TRBV2	TRBD2	TRBJ2-1	NA	TGTGCCAGCAGGCTAAGTTCGGGGGGGGATAATGAGCAGTTCTTC	CASRLSSGGDNEQFF